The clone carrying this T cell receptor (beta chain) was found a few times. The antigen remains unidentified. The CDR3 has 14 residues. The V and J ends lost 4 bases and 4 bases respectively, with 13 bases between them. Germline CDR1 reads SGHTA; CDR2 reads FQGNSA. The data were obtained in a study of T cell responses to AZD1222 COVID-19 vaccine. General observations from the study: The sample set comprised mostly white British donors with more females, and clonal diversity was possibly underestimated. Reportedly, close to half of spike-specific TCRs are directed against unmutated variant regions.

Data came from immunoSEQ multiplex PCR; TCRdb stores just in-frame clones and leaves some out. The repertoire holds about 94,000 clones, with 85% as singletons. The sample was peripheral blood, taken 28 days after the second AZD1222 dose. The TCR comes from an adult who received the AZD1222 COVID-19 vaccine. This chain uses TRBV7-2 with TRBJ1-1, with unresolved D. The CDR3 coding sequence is TGTGCCAGCAGCTCTCTTTGGAACGGCACTGAAGCTTTCTTT. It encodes CASSSLWNGTEAFF.